Following are 19 T cell receptor beta chains from one sample sequenced in a study of graft-versus-host responses after intestinal transplantation. Antigens for these TCRs are unknown. Assay: immunoSEQ multiplex PCR; the TCRdb copy retains only in-frame clones and omits some. The sample holds 90,000 to 120,000 clones; around 90% are singletons and the top ten take about 0.7%. Material: unstimulated CD4+ T cells sorted from spleen or lymph node cells, obtained before transplant. The receptors derive from a human donor who was the organ donor for an intestinal transplant.

The chain uses TRBV7-2 and TRBJ2-5; possible D gene TRBD2, 6 bases. In germline, CDR1 is SGHTA, CDR2 FQGNSA. V lost 1 base, J lost 2 bases, and 8 bases lay in between. CDR3 size: 14 residues. CDR3 in amino acids: CASSLDRGQETQYF. The DNA for the CDR3 is TGTGCCAGCAGCTTAGATCGGGGGCAAGAGACCCAGTACTTC.

The chain uses TRBV2 and TRBJ1-1; unclear D gene. Germline CDR1 and CDR2: SNHLY and FYNNEI. This CDR3 has 13 residues. Trimming shortened V by 3 bases and J by 0 bases, and 5 bases separated the two germline ends. The CDR3 bases are TGTGCCAGCAGTGAGGAACTGAACACTGAAGCTTTCTTT. Its translation is CASSEELNTEAFF.

The V and J genes are TRBV11-1 and TRBJ2-7, with D unclear. This CDR3 contains 12 residues. Germline V gene sequence: CDR1 SGHAT, CDR2 FQDESV (reference sequence). Trimming removed 2 bases from V and 2 bases from J, with 4 bases in between. CDR3 sequence: CASSLKPYEQYF. CDR3 DNA sequence: TGTGCCAGCAGCTTAAAACCCTACGAGCAGTACTTC.

This sequence joins TRBV11-2 and TRBJ2-7; TRBD1 matches 9 bases. Germline V CDR1 and CDR2: SGHAT, FQNNGV. The ends lost 4 bases at V and 3 bases at J; junction bases unmatched: 10. CDR3 length: 16 residues. The CDR3 bases are TGTGCCAGCAGCTCTGAGGGACAGGGAAGAGGCTACGAGCAGTACTTC. Translating it yields CASSSEGQGRGYEQYF.

This clone showed up just a few times. This CDR3 reads CASQKAGGAEWAGYTF. CDR3 nucleotide sequence: TGTGCCAGCCAAAAAGCCGGCGGGGCAGAGTGGGCTGGCTACACCTTC. The rearrangement uses TRBV19 and TRBJ1-2; possibly TRBD1 for D (5 bases). Germline V gene lookup returns CDR1 LNHDA and CDR2 SQIVND (reference sequence). The germline V and J ends were trimmed by 9 bases and 7 bases, with 27 bases remaining between them. CDR3 size: 16 residues.

This chain uses TRBV2 with TRBJ2-7; D may correspond to TRBD1 or TRBD2 (5 bases each). The CDR3 consists of 13 residues. With 1 base removed from V and 5 bases from J, the gap between germline ends came to 9 bases. The V gene's germline CDR1 is SNHLY and CDR2 FYNNEI. The CDR3 protein is CASSEVRDHEQYF. Here the CDR3 DNA reads TGTGCCAGCAGTGAAGTAAGGGACCACGAGCAGTACTTC.

The rearrangement links TRBV5-1 to TRBJ2-2; the D call may be TRBD1 or TRBD2 (5 bases each). The CDR3 consists of 14 residues. V was shortened by 0 bases and J by 7 bases, with 10 bases between the two germline ends. CDR1 SGHRS and CDR2 YFSETQ come from the germline V gene. The CDR3 region has the DNA TGCGCCAGCAGCTTGGCCAGGGCGGGCGGGGAGCTGTTTTTT. Protein product: CASSLARAGGELFF. The complete variable domain, with remaining parts taken from reference TRBV5-1 and TRBJ2-2, reads KAGVTQTPRYLIKTRGQQVTLSCSPISGHRSVSWYQQTPGQGLQFLFEYFSETQRNKGNFPGRFSGRQFSNSRSEMNVSTLELGDSALYLCASSLARAGGELFFGEGSRLTVL.

DNA of the CDR3: TGTGCCAGCAGTCAGGGACTCTATGGCTACACCTTC. This translates into CASSQGLYGYTF. The chain recombines TRBV6-5 with TRBJ1-2, with D possibly matching TRBD1 (5 bases). Per the germline V gene, CDR1 is MNHEY and CDR2 is SVGAGI. CDR3 length: 12 residues. The germline V and J ends were trimmed by 5 bases and 4 bases, with 8 bases remaining between them.

The J gene is TRBJ1-1, the V gene TRBV30, with D unclear. The CDR3 covers 11 residues. Trimming shortened V by 2 bases and J by 6 bases, and 7 bases separated the two germline ends. The germline gives CDR1 GTSNPN, CDR2 SVGIG (reference sequence). CDR3 residues: CAWSIRAEAFF. The DNA of the CDR3 is TGTGCCTGGAGTATTAGGGCTGAAGCTTTCTTT.

The chain recombines TRBV14 with TRBJ2-5; D unclear. The CDR3 consists of 16 residues. The V gene lost 0 bases and the J gene lost 4 bases, with 15 bases spanning the gap. Germline lookup yields CDR1 SGHDN and CDR2 FVKESK. The CDR3 is CASSQESWRLGETQYF. The CDR3 DNA sequence: TGTGCCAGCAGCCAAGAGAGCTGGCGTTTAGGAGAGACCCAGTACTTC.

Only one count was recorded for this clone. This chain connects TRBV11-2 to TRBJ2-1; D possibly corresponds to TRBD1 (6 bases). The CDR3 sequence is 13 residues long. Germline V CDR1 and CDR2: SGHAT, FQNNGV. V shed 1 base and J shed 6 bases, with 7 bases lying between them. The CDR3 is CASSLVRGNEQFF. In DNA, the CDR3 is TGTGCCAGCAGCTTAGTCAGGGGCAATGAGCAGTTCTTC.

The chain recombines TRBV5-6 with TRBJ2-2; no clear D. V was cut by 0 bases and J by 1 base, with 4 bases left in between. In germline, CDR1 is SGHDT, CDR2 YYEEEE. This CDR3 has 14 amino acids. CDR3 DNA sequence: TGTGCCAGCAGCTTGGCCGGGAACACCGGGGAGCTGTTTTTT. Its translation is CASSLAGNTGELFF. Looking up the rest from reference TRBV5-6 and TRBJ2-2 gives the full variable domain: DAGVTQSPTHLIKTRGQQVTLRCSPKSGHDTVSWYQQALGQGPQFIFQYYEEEERQRGNFPDRFSGHQFPNYSSELNVNALLLGDSALYLCASSLAGNTGELFFGEGSRLTVL.

V is TRBV29-1 and J is TRBJ2-3, with TRBD1 matching 8 bases. After removal of 3 bases from V and 1 base from J, the junction contained 3 bases not matched to a gene. The CDR3 totals 14 residues. Germline V CDR1 and CDR2: SQVTM, ANQGSEA. The CDR3 region has the DNA TGCAGCGTTGACCCGACAGGGGGCACAGATACGCAGTATTTT. This sequence encodes CSVDPTGGTDTQYF.

V is TRBV11-3 and J is TRBJ2-5, with D hard to call. Germline V gives CDR1 SGHNT, CDR2 YENEEA. The V and J ends lost 0 bases and 5 bases respectively, with 7 bases between them. This CDR3 region has 13 residues. This CDR3 is CASSLDPRETQYF. The CDR3, as DNA: TGTGCCAGCAGCTTAGATCCAAGGGAGACCCAGTACTTC.

The chain's CDR3 is CASSPSRDRASYEQYF. For the CDR3, the DNA is TGTGCCAGCAGCCCGAGCAGAGACAGGGCGTCCTACGAGCAGTACTTC. This chain uses TRBV5-4 with TRBJ2-7; 7 bases are shared with TRBD1. Germline V CDR1 and CDR2: SGHNT, YYREEE (reference sequence). The V gene end was trimmed by 4 bases and the J gene end by 1 base; junction bases not matched to a gene: 11. The CDR3 runs 16 residues.

The chain has TRBV2 and TRBJ2-5; D not certain. V gave up 7 bases and J gave up 2 bases, with 11 bases separating them. The germline CDR1 and CDR2 sequences are SNHLY and FYNNEI. The CDR3 has 13 residues. The CDR3 coding sequence is TGTGCCAGCAATCGAGACTGGCAAGAGACCCAGTACTTC. The encoded protein is CASNRDWQETQYF.

The chain couples TRBV9 to TRBJ1-3, with D tentatively TRBD1 (6 bases). The CDR3 extends over 18 amino acids. Germline-derived CDR1 and CDR2 are SGDLS and YYNGEE. Trimming took 3 bases from V and 0 from J, leaving 19 bases between them. CDR3 residues: CASSAHPQGTFSGNTIYF. For the CDR3, the DNA is TGTGCCAGCAGCGCCCACCCGCAGGGGACTTTCTCTGGAAACACCATATATTTT.

This chain joins TRBV30 and TRBJ1-2; 9 positions match TRBD1. The CDR3 contains 17 residues. V lost 2 bases to trimming and J lost 2 bases; unmatched junction nucleotides: 12. Germline lookup yields CDR1 GTSNPN and CDR2 SVGIG (reference sequence). CDR3 in DNA: TGTGCCTGGAGTCCACACCTCGGACAGGGGAAGAACTATGGCTACACCTTC. This gives the protein CAWSPHLGQGKNYGYTF.

V gene TRBV6-1 combines with J gene TRBJ2-7, with D perhaps given as TRBD1 or TRBD2 (5 bases each). The CDR3 totals 14 residues. The ends were cut back, 10 bases at V and 7 bases at J, with 23 bases in the middle. Germline CDR1 reads MNHNS; CDR2 reads SASEGT. The CDR3 region has the DNA TGTGCCACCGCCACGGGGTCCACTAGGGGAGAGCAGTACTTC. This codes for CATATGSTRGEQYF.